The clone carrying this TCR beta chain appeared once. The antigen is not known. The sequenced cases were selected for having the highest brain T cell transcript signatures. The data stem from a study of brain T cells in children with intractable seizures. Generated by immunoSEQ multiplex PCR, the TCRdb table keeps only in-frame clones and is missing some. The sample lists 80,000 or so clones, about 93% occurring once. General study findings and limits: Clones missing pre-surgery may reflect undersampling of that blood sample. Patients' HCMV serostatus was unknown; virus specificity rests on CDR3 similarity alone.

This specimen was peripheral blood, taken at surgery. This TCR derives from a boy in the first two years of life with tuberous sclerosis and intractable seizures.

CDR3 in amino acids: CASARSSLKEQFF. For the CDR3, the DNA is TGTGCCAGTGCGAGGTCCTCTTTGAAGGAGCAGTTCTTC. The chain couples TRBV19 to TRBJ2-1, with no clear D. With 8 bases removed from V and 10 bases from J, the gap between germline ends came to 18 bases. This CDR3 is 13 amino acids long. The germline CDR1 and CDR2 sequences are LNHDA and SQIVND (reference sequence).